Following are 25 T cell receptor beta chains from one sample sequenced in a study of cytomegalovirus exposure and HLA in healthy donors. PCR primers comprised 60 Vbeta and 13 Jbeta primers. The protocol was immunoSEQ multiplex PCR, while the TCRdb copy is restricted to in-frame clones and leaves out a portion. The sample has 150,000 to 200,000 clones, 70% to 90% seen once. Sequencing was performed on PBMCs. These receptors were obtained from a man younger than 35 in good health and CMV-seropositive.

The DNA for the CDR3 is TGTGCCAGCAGCTTAGTAGGGCTAGCGGGGGAGTTCTTC. This codes for CASSLVGLAGEFF. V is TRBV11-2 and J is TRBJ2-1; 10 bases fit TRBD2. Germline CDR1 is SGHAT and CDR2 is FQNNGV. V lost 1 base and J lost 14; bases outside the gene matches: 5. CDR3 size: 13 residues.

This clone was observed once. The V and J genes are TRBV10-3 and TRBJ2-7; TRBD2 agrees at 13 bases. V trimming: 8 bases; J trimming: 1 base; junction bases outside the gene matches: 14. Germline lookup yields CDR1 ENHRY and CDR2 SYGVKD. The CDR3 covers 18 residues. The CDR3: CAIGPGTSGEGRSYEQYF. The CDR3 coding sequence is TGTGCCATCGGCCCGGGGACTAGCGGGGAGGGGCGGTCCTACGAGCAGTACTTC.

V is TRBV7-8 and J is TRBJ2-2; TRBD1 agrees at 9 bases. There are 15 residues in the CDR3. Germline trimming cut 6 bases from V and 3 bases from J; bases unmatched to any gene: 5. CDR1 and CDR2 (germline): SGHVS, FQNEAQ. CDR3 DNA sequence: TGTGCCAGCAGGTCCGACAGGGGGGACACCGGGGAGCTGTTTTTT. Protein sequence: CASRSDRGDTGELFF.

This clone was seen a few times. CDR3 sequence: CASSPLVSTDTQYF. In nucleotides, the CDR3 is TGTGCCAGCAGCCCACTCGTTAGCACAGATACGCAGTATTTT. The chain combines TRBV5-6 with TRBJ2-3, with unresolved D. CDR1 is SGHDT and CDR2 is YYEEEE in the germline V gene. The ends were cut back, 4 bases at V and 0 bases at J, with 9 bases in the middle. The CDR3 is 14 amino acids.

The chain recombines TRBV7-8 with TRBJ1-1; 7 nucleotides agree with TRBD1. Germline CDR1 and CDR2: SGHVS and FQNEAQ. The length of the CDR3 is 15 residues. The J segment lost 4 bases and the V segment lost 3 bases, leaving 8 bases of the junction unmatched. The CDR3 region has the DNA TGTGCCAGCAGCTTTAAAGAGGGGGCGGCCACTGAAGCTTTCTTT. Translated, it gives CASSFKEGAATEAFF.

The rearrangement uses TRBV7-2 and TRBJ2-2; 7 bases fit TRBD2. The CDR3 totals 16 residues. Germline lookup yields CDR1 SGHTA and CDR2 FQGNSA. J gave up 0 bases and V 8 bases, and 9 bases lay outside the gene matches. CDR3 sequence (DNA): TGTGCCAGCTCCCTATGGGCGGGGGCGAACACCGGGGAGCTGTTTTTT. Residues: CASSLWAGANTGELFF.

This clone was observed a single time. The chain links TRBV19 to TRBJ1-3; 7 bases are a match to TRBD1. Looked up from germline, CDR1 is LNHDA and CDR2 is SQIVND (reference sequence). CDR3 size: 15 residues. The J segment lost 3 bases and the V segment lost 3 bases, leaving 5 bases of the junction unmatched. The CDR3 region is CASSITGQIGNTIYF. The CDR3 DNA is TGTGCCAGTAGTATTACGGGACAGATTGGAAACACCATATATTTT.

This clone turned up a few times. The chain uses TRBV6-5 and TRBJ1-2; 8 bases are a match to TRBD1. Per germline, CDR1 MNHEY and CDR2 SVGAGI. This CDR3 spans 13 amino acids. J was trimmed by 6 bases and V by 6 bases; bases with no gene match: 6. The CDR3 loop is CASRHGTGDGYTF. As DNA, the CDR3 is TGTGCCAGCAGACACGGGACAGGCGATGGCTACACCTTC.

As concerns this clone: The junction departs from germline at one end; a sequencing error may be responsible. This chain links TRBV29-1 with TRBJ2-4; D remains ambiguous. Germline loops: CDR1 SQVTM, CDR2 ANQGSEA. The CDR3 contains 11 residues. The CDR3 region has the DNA TGCAGCGTTGCTGACTTAAACATTCAGCACTTC. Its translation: CSVADLNIQHF.

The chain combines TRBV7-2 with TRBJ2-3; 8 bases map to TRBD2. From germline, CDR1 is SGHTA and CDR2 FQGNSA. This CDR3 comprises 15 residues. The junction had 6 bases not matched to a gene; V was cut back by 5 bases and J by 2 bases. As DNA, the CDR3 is TGTGCCAGCAGCCCCCTCGGGGGGGTCACAGATACGCAGTATTTT. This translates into CASSPLGGVTDTQYF.

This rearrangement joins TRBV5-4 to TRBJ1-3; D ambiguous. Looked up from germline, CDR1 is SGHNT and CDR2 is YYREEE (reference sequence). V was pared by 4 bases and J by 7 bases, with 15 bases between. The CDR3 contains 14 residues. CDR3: CASSKGQPGNTIYF. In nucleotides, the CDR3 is TGTGCCAGCAGCAAAGGGCAACCGGGGAACACCATATATTTT.

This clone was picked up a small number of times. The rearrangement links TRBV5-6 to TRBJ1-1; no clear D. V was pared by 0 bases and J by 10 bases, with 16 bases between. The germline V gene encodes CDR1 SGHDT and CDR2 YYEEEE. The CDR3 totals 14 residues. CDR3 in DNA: TGTGCCAGCAGCTTGGGCAGTGGAGCCCTCTTAGCTTTCTTT. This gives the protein CASSLGSGALLAFF.

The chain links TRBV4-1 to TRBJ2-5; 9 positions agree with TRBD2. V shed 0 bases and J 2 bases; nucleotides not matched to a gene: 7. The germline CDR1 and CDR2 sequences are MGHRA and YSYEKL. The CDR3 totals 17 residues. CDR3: CASSQDSMTSGQETQYF. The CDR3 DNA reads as TGCGCCAGCAGCCAAGATAGTATGACTAGCGGACAAGAGACCCAGTACTTC.

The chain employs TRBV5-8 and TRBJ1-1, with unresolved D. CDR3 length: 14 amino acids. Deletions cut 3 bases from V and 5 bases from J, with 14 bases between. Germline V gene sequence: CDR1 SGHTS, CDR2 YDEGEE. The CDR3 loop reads CASSSWMWSTEAFF. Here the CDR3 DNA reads TGTGCCAGCAGCTCCTGGATGTGGAGTACTGAAGCTTTCTTT.

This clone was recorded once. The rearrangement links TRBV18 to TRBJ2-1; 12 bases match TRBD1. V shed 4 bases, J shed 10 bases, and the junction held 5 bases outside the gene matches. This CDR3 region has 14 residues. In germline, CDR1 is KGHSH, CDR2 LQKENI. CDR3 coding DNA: TGTGCCAGCTCACGGGACAGGGGGCCGGGAGAGCAGTTCTTC. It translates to CASSRDRGPGEQFF.

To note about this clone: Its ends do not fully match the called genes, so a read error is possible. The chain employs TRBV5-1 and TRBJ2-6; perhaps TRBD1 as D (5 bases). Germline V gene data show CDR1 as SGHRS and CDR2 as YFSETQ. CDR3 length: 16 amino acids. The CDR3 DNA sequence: TGCGCCAGCAGCCCTCCCCCTCCCTCTGGGGCCAACGGCCTGACTTTC. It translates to CASSPPPPSGANGLTF.

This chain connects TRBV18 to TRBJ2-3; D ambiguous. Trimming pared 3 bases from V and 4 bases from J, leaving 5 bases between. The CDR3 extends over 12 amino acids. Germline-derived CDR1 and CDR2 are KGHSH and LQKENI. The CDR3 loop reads CASSPEPDTQYF. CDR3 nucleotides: TGTGCCAGCTCACCCGAGCCAGATACGCAGTATTTT.

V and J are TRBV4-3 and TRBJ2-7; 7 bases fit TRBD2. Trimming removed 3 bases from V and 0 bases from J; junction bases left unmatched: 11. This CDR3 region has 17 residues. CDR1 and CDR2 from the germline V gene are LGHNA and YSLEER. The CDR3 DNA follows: TGCGCCAGCAGCCAGGGGAGCAAGCGGGGCCTCTCCTACGAGCAGTACTTC. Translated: CASSQGSKRGLSYEQYF.

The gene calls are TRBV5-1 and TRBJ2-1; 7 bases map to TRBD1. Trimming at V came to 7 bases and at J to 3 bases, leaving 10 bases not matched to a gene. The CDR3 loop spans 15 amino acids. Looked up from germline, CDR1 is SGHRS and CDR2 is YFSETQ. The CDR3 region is CASARPQGNYNEQFF. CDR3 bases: TGCGCCAGCGCTAGACCACAGGGGAACTACAATGAGCAGTTCTTC.

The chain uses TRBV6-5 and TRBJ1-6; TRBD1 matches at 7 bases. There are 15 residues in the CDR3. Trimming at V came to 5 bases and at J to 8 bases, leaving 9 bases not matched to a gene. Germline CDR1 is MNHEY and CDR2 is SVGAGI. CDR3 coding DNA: TGTGCCAGCAGTCGCACCGGGACAGCCGATTCACCCCTCCACTTT. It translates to CASSRTGTADSPLHF.

The CDR3 spells CASSLGLGQGTDTQYF. DNA for the CDR3: TGTGCCAGCAGCTTGGGGCTAGGACAGGGGACAGATACGCAGTATTTT. The chain carries TRBV5-6 and TRBJ2-3; 9 positions agree with TRBD1. V was clipped by 0 bases and J by 3 bases; unmatched bases: 5. Germline V gene sequence: CDR1 SGHDT, CDR2 YYEEEE. CDR3 size: 16 residues.

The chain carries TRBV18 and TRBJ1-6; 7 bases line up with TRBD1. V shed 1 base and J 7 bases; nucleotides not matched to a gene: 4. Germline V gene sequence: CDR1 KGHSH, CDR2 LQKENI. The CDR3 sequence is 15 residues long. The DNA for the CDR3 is TGTGCCAGCTCACCACTGGGACAGCAAAATTCACCCCTCCACTTT. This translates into CASSPLGQQNSPLHF.

CDR3 bases: TGTGCCAGCAGCCCCTGGGGGACAGACCTCATGAACACTGAAGCTTTCTTT. This translates into CASSPWGTDLMNTEAFF. The chain links TRBV7-2 to TRBJ1-1; 7 bases map to TRBD1. The CDR3 totals 17 residues. CDR1 is SGHTA, CDR2 FQGNSA, per germline. The ends lost 5 bases at V and 0 bases at J; junction bases unmatched: 12.

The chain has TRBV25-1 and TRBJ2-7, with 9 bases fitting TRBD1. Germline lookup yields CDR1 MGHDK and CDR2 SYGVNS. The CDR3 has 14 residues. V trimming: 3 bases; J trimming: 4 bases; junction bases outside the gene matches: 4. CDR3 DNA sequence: TGTGCCAGCAGTGACGGACAGGGGTGGTACGAGCAGTACTTC. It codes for CASSDGQGWYEQYF.

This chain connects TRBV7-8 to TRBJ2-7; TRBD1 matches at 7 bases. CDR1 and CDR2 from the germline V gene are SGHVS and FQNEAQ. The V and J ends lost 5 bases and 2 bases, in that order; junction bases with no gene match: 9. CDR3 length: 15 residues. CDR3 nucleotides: TGTGCCAGCAGCCCGTGGACAGGCCCAGCCTACGAGCAGTACTTC. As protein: CASSPWTGPAYEQYF.